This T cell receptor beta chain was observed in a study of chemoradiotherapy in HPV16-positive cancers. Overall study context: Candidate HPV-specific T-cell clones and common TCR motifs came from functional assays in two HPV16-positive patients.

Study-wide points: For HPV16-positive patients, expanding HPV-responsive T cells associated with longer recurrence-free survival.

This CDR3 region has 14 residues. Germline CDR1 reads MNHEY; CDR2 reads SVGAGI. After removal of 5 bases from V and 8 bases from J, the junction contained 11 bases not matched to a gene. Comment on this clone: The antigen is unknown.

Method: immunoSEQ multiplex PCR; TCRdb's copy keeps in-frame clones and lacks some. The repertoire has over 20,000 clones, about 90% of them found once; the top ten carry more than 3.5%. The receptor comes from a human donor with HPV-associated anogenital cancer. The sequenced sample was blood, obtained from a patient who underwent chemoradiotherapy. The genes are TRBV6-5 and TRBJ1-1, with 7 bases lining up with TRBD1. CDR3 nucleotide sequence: TGTGCCAGCAGTCCTCTTCACCGGGACAGAGAAGCTTTCTTT. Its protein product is CASSPLHRDREAFF.